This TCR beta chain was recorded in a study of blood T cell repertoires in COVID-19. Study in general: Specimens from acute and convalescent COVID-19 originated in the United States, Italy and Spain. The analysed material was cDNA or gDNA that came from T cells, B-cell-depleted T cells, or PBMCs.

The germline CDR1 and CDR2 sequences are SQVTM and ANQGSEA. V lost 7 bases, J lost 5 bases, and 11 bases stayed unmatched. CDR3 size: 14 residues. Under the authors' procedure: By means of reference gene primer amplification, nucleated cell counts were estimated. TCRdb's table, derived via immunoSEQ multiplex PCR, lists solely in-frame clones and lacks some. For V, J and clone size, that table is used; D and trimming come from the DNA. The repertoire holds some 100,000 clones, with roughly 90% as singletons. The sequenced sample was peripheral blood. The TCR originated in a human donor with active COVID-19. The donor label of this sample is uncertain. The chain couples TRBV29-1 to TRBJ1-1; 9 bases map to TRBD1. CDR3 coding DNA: TGCAGCGGATCCTCGGGACAGGGTAGGACTGAAGCTTTCTTT. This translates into CSGSSGQGRTEAFF.